The 19 T cell receptor beta chains listed next were all sequenced from one sample in a study of blood T cell repertoires in COVID-19 (dated by TCRdb to the early 2020s). Libraries were made using the immunoSEQ multiplex PCR assay. As stored in TCRdb, this immuneACCESS dataset retains in-frame rearrangements with V and J assigned. A fraction of the clones does not appear; measured against another copy, unresolved V genes explain less than half of the discrepancy, and the remainder lacks a known reason. The sample data list roughly 250,000 clones, and nearly 85% of these were observed just once. The ten largest account for roughly 5.5% of the sample. Sample: peripheral blood. The receptors originated from a human donor in a cohort sampled during active COVID-19.

This clone has a single count. The V call is TRBV10-1, the J call TRBJ2-1, with D possibly TRBD2 on 5 matching bases. The CDR3 contains 15 residues. V was clipped by 0 bases and J by 0 bases, with 6 bases between them. CDR1 is WNHNN, CDR2 SYGVQD, per germline (reference sequence). The CDR3 spells CASSESRGSYNEQFF. The DNA of the CDR3 is TGCGCCAGCAGTGAGTCCCGGGGCTCCTACAATGAGCAGTTCTTC.

The V and J genes are TRBV9 and TRBJ2-2; possibly TRBD1 for D (6 bases). Looked up from germline, CDR1 is SGDLS and CDR2 is YYNGEE. The CDR3 length is 16 residues. The germline V and J ends were trimmed by 4 bases and 5 bases, with 18 bases remaining between them. The CDR3 here is CASSPTGMIRTGELFF. CDR3 nucleotide sequence: TGTGCCAGCAGCCCTACAGGGATGATTCGGACCGGGGAGCTGTTTTTT.

The chain has TRBV30 and TRBJ2-7, with a possible D match to TRBD1 (5 bases). V was pared by 4 bases and J by 4 bases, with 11 bases between. The CDR3 is made up of 12 amino acids. The germline V gene has CDR1 GTSNPN and CDR2 SVGIG (reference sequence). This CDR3 reads CAWTASGYEQYF. The CDR3 coding sequence is TGTGCCTGGACAGCCTCAGGGTACGAGCAGTACTTC.

The chain employs TRBV5-6 and TRBJ2-7; 9 nucleotides line up with TRBD2. The CDR3 is 13 residues long. CDR1 is SGHDT, CDR2 YYEEEE, per germline. V dropped 0 bases and J dropped 6; count of bases not matched to a gene: 1. CDR3 sequence (DNA): TGTGCCAGCAGCTTGGGACTAGCGGCCGAGCAGTACTTC. Translating gives CASSLGLAAEQYF.

The J gene is TRBJ2-7, the V gene TRBV5-4; D ambiguous. In germline, CDR1 is SGHNT, CDR2 YYREEE (reference sequence). This CDR3 has 13 residues. Between the trimmed V and J ends, which lost 4 bases and 0 bases, there was a span of 8 bases. In DNA, the CDR3 is TGTGCCAGCAGCCTCGACATCTCCTACGAGCAGTACTTC. Amino acids: CASSLDISYEQYF.

The chain has TRBV27 and TRBJ2-3; 12 nucleotides agree with TRBD2. J lost 0 bases, V lost 4 bases, and 2 bases had no gene match. Germline V gene sequence: CDR1 MNHEY, CDR2 SMNVEV (reference sequence). There are 16 residues in the CDR3. CDR3 in amino acids: CASSSGLAGSTDTQYF. DNA for the CDR3: TGTGCCAGCAGTTCAGGACTAGCGGGGAGCACAGATACGCAGTATTTT.

This chain uses TRBV7-9 with TRBJ1-6; D is undetermined. This CDR3 region has 13 residues. V was clipped by 5 bases and J by 9 bases, with 11 bases between them. Germline values: CDR1 SEHNR, CDR2 FQNEAQ (reference sequence). DNA of the CDR3: TGTGCCAGCAGCGATGGGGAGGGTTCACCCCTCCACTTT. This translates into CASSDGEGSPLHF.

This clone was found once. The J gene is TRBJ2-4, the V gene TRBV19; TRBD1 matches at 7 bases. Germline CDR1 is LNHDA and CDR2 is SQIVND (reference sequence). The CDR3 length is 16 residues. Unmatched junction bases numbered 8, after V lost 6 bases and J lost 0 bases. In DNA form, the CDR3 reads TGTGCCAGTAGCGGGACAGTTAATTTAGCCAAAAACATTCAGTACTTC. It codes for CASSGTVNLAKNIQYF.

V and J are TRBV25-1 and TRBJ2-7, with a possible D match to TRBD1 (6 bases). The V gene's germline CDR1 is MGHDK and CDR2 SYGVNS. This CDR3 region has 15 residues. V dropped 6 bases and J dropped 0 bases, with 15 bases sitting between them. The CDR3 protein is CASRETGRISYEQYF. The CDR3 region has the DNA TGTGCCAGCAGGGAAACAGGGAGAATCTCCTACGAGCAGTACTTC.

This sequence joins TRBV19 and TRBJ2-7; D is uncertain. The CDR3 sequence is 13 residues long. The V end lost 1 base, the J end lost 3 bases, and 7 bases lay between the germline ends. The germline V gene encodes CDR1 LNHDA and CDR2 SQIVND (reference sequence). For the CDR3, the DNA is TGTGCCAGTAGTATAGGTCTTTTCTACGAGCAGTACTTC. As protein: CASSIGLFYEQYF.

The chain links TRBV10-1 to TRBJ1-1; the D gene is possibly TRBD1 (6 bases). CDR1 and CDR2 from the germline V gene are WNHNN and SYGVQD (reference sequence). This CDR3 spans 17 amino acids. The V gene lost 5 bases and the J gene lost 2 bases, with 21 bases spanning the gap. Here the CDR3 DNA reads TGCGCCAGCAGTCCCAACAACATACAGGGATCCAACACTGAAGCTTTCTTT. It encodes CASSPNNIQGSNTEAFF.

J is TRBJ1-1 and V is TRBV19; 8 bases fit TRBD1. The CDR3 extends over 13 amino acids. V shed 7 bases, J shed 6 bases, and the junction held 7 bases outside the gene matches. Germline V gives CDR1 LNHDA, CDR2 SQIVND (reference sequence). CDR3 residues: CASTRRGLAEAFF. The CDR3 DNA reads TGTGCCAGTACCCGCAGGGGGCTGGCTGAAGCTTTCTTT. Combining the CDR3 with reference TRBV19 and TRBJ1-1 gives the whole variable domain DGGITQSPKYLFRKEGQNVTLSCEQNLNHDAMYWYRQDPGQGLRLIYYSQIVNDFQKGDIAEGYSVSREKKESFPLTVTSAQKNPTAFYLCASTRRGLAEAFFGQGTRLTVV.

The V call is TRBV30, the J call TRBJ2-1, with 8 positions matching TRBD2. The CDR3 consists of 15 residues. CDR1 GTSNPN and CDR2 SVGIG come from the germline V gene (reference sequence). Trimming took 0 bases from V and 11 from J; bases not matched to a gene: 12. The CDR3 DNA reads as TGTGCCTGGAGTGTACGGCTAGCGGGCTCCGGGAAGCAGTTCTTC. This translates into CAWSVRLAGSGKQFF.

The chain employs TRBV28 and TRBJ1-2, with TRBD1 matching 7 bases. Trimming took 4 bases from V and 2 from J; bases not matched to a gene: 4. Germline-derived CDR1 and CDR2 are MDHEN and SYDVKM. The CDR3 length is 14 residues. CDR3 sequence: CASSSIQGNYGYTF. Here the CDR3 DNA reads TGTGCCAGCAGTTCAATACAGGGGAACTATGGCTACACCTTC.

The chain is built from TRBV3-1 (or the pseudogene TRBV3-2) and TRBJ1-2; possible D gene TRBD1, 6 bases. The CDR3 covers 13 residues. Trimming cost V 6 bases and J 3 bases, with 11 bases left between them. CDR1 is LGHDT and CDR2 is YNNKEL in the germline V gene (reference sequence). CDR3 coding DNA: TGTGCCAGCAGTGTACAGGGCGACTATGGCTACACCTTC. This translates into CASSVQGDYGYTF.

On this clone: Other nucleotide sequences from this sample produce the same CDR3. V usage is TRBV6-5 and J usage is TRBJ1-1; 9 bases map to TRBD1. J lost 3 bases, V lost 6 bases, and 5 bases had no gene match. The CDR3 is made up of 14 amino acids. Per germline, CDR1 MNHEY and CDR2 SVGAGI. CDR3 in DNA: TGTGCCAGCAGCTATGACAGGGGGTACACTGAAGCTTTCTTT. As protein: CASSYDRGYTEAFF.

The chain has TRBV19 and TRBJ1-5; a possible D gene is TRBD1 (5 bases). This CDR3 region has 14 residues. CDR1 is LNHDA and CDR2 is SQIVND in the germline V gene (reference sequence). Between the trimmed V and J ends, which lost 1 base and 4 bases, there was a span of 8 bases. Here the CDR3 reads CASSIGEGNQPQHF. The CDR3 region has the DNA TGTGCCAGTAGTATAGGGGAGGGGAATCAGCCCCAGCATTTT.

V and J are TRBV27 and TRBJ2-7; 7 bases agree with TRBD2. The CDR3 spans 15 residues. The germline CDR1 and CDR2 sequences are MNHEY and SMNVEV (reference sequence). V shed 3 bases and J 2 bases; nucleotides not matched to a gene: 7. CDR3 nucleotide sequence: TGTGCCAGCAGTTTTGGGAGGGGATCGACCTACGAGCAGTACTTC. This sequence encodes CASSFGRGSTYEQYF.

V and J are TRBV5-1 and TRBJ2-3; D perhaps matches TRBD2 (6 bases). Trimming shortened V by 2 bases and J by 1 base, and 11 bases separated the two germline ends. This CDR3 spans 15 amino acids. CDR1 SGHRS and CDR2 YFSETQ come from the germline V gene. CDR3 amino acids: CASSFGTYGTDTQYF. The CDR3, as DNA: TGCGCCAGCAGCTTCGGGACTTATGGCACAGATACGCAGTATTTT.